The entry that follows covers one TCR beta chain sequence. Its cognate antigen is unknown. Here immunoSEQ multiplex PCR was the method, and the copy in TCRdb shows in-frame clones only, minus some. There are tens of thousands of clones in the sample; nearly 90% occur only once, and about an eighth lies in the top ten. The record originates from a study of OX40 agonist ivuxolimab in advanced cancers. The study, taken as a whole, reports: The mean number of expanded clones was higher in CD8+ T cells than in CD4+.

This clonotype originated in an adult with an advanced solid tumor such as melanoma, head and neck, liver or kidney cancer. The sample here was CD4+ or CD8+ T cells sorted from blood, taken in a trial of the OX40 agonist ivuxolimab.

DNA for the CDR3: TGTGCCAGCAGGCCGATGGGGGGTCTCTCCTACGAGCAGTACTTC. Protein sequence: CASRPMGGLSYEQYF. The rearrangement uses TRBV28 and TRBJ2-7; D is perhaps TRBD2 (6 bases). This CDR3 contains 15 residues. V gave up 6 bases and J gave up 0 bases, with 15 bases separating them. Germline V gene lookup returns CDR1 MDHEN and CDR2 SYDVKM. The full variable domain, in which reference TRBV28 and TRBJ2-7 provide the parts outside the CDR3, is DVKVTQSSRYLVKRTGEKVFLECVQDMDHENMFWYRQDPGLGLRLIYFSYDVKMKEKGDIPEGYSVSREKKERFSLILESASTNQTSMYLCASRPMGGLSYEQYFGPGTRLTVT.